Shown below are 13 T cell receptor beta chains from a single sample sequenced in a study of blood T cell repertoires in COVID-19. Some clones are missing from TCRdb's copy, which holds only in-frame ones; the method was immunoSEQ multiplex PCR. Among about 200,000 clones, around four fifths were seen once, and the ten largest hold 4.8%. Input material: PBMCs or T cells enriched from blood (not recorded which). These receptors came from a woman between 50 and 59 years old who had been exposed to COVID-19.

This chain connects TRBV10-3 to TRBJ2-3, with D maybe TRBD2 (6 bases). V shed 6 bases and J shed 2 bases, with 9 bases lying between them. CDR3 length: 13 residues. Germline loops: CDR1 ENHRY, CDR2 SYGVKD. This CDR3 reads CAIRSGVTDTQYF. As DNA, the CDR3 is TGTGCCATCAGGTCGGGGGTCACAGATACGCAGTATTTT.

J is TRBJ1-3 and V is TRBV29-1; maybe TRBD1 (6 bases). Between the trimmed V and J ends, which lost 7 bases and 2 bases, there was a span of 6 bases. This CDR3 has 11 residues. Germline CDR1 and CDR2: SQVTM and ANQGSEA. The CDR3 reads CSAGAGNTIYF. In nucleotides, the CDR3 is TGCAGCGCAGGGGCTGGAAACACCATATATTTT.

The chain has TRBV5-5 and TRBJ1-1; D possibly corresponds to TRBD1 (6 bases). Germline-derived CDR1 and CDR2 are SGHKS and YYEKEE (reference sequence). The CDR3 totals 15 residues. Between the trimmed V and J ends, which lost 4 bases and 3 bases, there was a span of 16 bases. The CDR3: CASSIHPRGDTEAFF. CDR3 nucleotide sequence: TGTGCCAGCAGCATCCACCCCAGGGGCGACACTGAAGCTTTCTTT.

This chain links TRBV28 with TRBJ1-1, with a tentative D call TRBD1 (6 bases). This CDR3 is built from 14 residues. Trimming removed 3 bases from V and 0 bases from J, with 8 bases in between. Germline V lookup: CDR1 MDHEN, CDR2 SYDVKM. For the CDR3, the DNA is TGTGCCAGCAGTTTGACAGGCATGAACACTGAAGCTTTCTTT. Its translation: CASSLTGMNTEAFF.

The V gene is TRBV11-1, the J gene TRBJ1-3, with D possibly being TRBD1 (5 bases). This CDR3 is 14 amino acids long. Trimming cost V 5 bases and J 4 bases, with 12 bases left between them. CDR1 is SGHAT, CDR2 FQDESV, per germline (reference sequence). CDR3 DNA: TGTGCCAGCAGCGCAGGGACTGCAGGAAACACCATATATTTT. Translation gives CASSAGTAGNTIYF.

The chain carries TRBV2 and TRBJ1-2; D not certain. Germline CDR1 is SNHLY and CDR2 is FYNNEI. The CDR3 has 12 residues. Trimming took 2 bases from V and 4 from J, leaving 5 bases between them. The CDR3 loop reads CASSENSYGYTF. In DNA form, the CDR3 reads TGTGCCAGCAGTGAAAACAGCTATGGCTACACCTTC.

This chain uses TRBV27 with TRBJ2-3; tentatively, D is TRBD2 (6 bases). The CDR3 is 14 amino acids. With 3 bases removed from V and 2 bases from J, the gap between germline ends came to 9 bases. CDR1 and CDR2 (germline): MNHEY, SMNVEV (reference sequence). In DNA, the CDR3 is TGTGCCAGCAGTTTGGAGGGGCCCACAGATACGCAGTATTTT. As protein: CASSLEGPTDTQYF.

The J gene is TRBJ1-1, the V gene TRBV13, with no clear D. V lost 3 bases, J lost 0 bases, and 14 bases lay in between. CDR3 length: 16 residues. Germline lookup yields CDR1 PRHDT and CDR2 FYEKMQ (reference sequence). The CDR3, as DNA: TGTGCCAGCAGCTTCTGGCAGGAATCCTTGAACACTGAAGCTTTCTTT. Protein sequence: CASSFWQESLNTEAFF.

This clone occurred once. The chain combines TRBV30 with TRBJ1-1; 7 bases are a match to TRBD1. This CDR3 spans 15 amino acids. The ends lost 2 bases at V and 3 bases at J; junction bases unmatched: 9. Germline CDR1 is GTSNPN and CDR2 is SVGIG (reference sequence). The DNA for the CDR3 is TGTGCCTGGAGTCTTTACAGGGGTCCGCACACTGAAGCTTTCTTT. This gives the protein CAWSLYRGPHTEAFF.

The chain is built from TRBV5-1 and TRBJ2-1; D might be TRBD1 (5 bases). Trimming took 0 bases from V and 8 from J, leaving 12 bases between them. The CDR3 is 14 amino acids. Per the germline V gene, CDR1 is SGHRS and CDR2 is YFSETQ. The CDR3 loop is CASSLAGIGDEQFF. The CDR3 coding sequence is TGCGCCAGCAGCTTGGCAGGGATTGGCGATGAGCAGTTCTTC. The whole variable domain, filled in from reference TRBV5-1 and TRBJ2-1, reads KAGVTQTPRYLIKTRGQQVTLSCSPISGHRSVSWYQQTPGQGLQFLFEYFSETQRNKGNFPGRFSGRQFSNSRSEMNVSTLELGDSALYLCASSLAGIGDEQFFGPGTRLTVL.

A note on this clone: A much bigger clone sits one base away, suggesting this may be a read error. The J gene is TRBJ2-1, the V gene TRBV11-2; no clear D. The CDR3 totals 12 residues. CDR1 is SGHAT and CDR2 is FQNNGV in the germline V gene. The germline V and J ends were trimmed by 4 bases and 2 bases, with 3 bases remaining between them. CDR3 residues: CASSSAYNEQFF. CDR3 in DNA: TGTGCCAGCAGCTCCGCCTACAATGAGCAGTTCTTC.

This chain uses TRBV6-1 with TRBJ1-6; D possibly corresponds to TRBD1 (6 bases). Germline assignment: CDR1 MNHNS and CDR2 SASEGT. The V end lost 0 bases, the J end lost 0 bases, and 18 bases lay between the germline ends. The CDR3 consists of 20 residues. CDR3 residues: CASSEALGGGASSYNSPLHF. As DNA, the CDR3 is TGTGCCAGCAGTGAAGCGCTCGGCGGGGGCGCGAGCTCCTATAATTCACCCCTCCACTTT.

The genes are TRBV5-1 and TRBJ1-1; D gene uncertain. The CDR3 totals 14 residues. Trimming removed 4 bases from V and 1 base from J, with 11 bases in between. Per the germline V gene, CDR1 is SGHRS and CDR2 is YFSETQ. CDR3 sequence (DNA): TGCGCCAGCAGCCACCGACTAGGGAACACTGAAGCTTTCTTT. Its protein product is CASSHRLGNTEAFF.